The clone carrying this T cell receptor beta chain is a singleton in its sample. This record comes from a study of blood T cell repertoires in COVID-19. This CDR3 has 14 residues. CDR1 and CDR2 from the germline V gene are GTSNPN and SVGIG (reference sequence). The V segment lost 1 base and the J segment 8 bases; nucleotides outside the gene matches: 10. In the source study's methods: Cell counts per sample came from amplifying reference gene primers. Sequencing was performed with immunoSEQ multiplex PCR; in TCRdb, only in-frame clones are kept and a portion is missing. V and J calls and clone size are as listed in that table; D and trimming were resolved from the DNA. This table has about 170,000 clones, 80% to 95% appearing once.

The sequence derives from a woman in her 50s with acute or convalescent COVID-19. The chain carries TRBV30 and TRBJ1-2, with 7 bases that match TRBD1. The material sequenced was peripheral blood. The CDR3 sequence is CAWSALRQGHGYTF. The DNA for the CDR3 is TGTGCCTGGAGTGCCCTTAGACAGGGTCACGGCTACACCTTC.